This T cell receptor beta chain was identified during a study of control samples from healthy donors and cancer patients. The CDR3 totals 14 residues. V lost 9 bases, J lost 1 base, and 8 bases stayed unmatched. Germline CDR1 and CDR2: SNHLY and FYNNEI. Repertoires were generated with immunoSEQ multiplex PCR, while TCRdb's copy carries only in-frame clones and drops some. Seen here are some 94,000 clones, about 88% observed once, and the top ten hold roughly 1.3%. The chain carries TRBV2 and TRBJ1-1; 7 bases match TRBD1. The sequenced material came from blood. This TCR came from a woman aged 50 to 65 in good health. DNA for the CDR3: TGTGCCAGTAGTAGGGGGCTTCGGAACACTGAAGCTTTCTTT. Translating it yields CASSRGLRNTEAFF.